Below, 12 T cell receptor beta chains from the same sample are listed, as sequenced in a study of T cell changes during pregnancy in multiple sclerosis. Profiled with immunoSEQ multiplex PCR; TCRdb holds only in-frame clones, not every one. This table holds some 50,000 clones, 92% found once. Material: CD4+ T cells from peripheral blood mononuclear cells, obtained in the second trimester of pregnancy. The receptors here all came from a female donor with multiple sclerosis, enrolled in a pregnancy study.

The rearrangement joins TRBV11-2 to TRBJ2-1, with D possibly being TRBD1 (6 bases). The length of the CDR3 is 14 residues. From germline, CDR1 is SGHAT and CDR2 FQNNGV. V was pared by 1 base and J by 6 bases, with 10 bases between. The CDR3 DNA reads as TGTGCCAGCAGCTTAGTGGGACAAAGCAATGAGCAGTTCTTC. It codes for CASSLVGQSNEQFF.

This chain uses TRBV5-5 with TRBJ2-5, with D hard to call. CDR3 size: 13 residues. V lost 1 base and J lost 5, with 9 bases in between. From germline, CDR1 is SGHKS and CDR2 YYEKEE (reference sequence). The CDR3 sequence is CASSLSVLETQYF. The CDR3 nucleotides read TGTGCCAGCAGCTTGTCTGTCTTGGAGACCCAGTACTTC.

The DNA for the CDR3 is TGCGCCAGCAGCCCGGGACTAGCGGGGGGTTACACAGATACGCAGTATTTT. Its protein product is CASSPGLAGGYTDTQYF. The chain recombines TRBV5-1 with TRBJ2-3; 15 bases fit TRBD2. Trimming cost V 4 bases and J 2 bases; bases outside gene matches: 5. This CDR3 has 17 residues. Germline assignment: CDR1 SGHRS and CDR2 YFSETQ.

The chain is built from TRBV6-1 and TRBJ1-4; unclear D gene. Germline CDR1 and CDR2: MNHNS and SASEGT. The ends were cut back, 4 bases at V and 7 bases at J, with 10 bases in the middle. This CDR3 is 13 amino acids long. This CDR3 reads CASSGQVSEKLFF. CDR3 sequence (DNA): TGTGCCAGCAGTGGCCAGGTTTCTGAAAAACTGTTTTTT.

This sequence joins TRBV6-1 and TRBJ1-2; D possibly corresponds to TRBD1 (5 bases). This CDR3 comprises 15 residues. Germline loops: CDR1 MNHNS, CDR2 SASEGT. Trimming removed 4 bases from V and 4 bases from J, with 16 bases in between. The CDR3 here is CASSALREGSYGYTF. The CDR3 region has the DNA TGTGCCAGCAGTGCCCTTAGGGAGGGGTCCTATGGCTACACCTTC.

This clone is a singleton in its sample. This chain links TRBV28 with TRBJ1-5; 7 bases map to TRBD1. The CDR3 sequence is 16 residues long. V dropped 5 bases and J dropped 0; count of bases not matched to a gene: 7. In germline, CDR1 is MDHEN, CDR2 SYDVKM. This CDR3 is CASSGGQRYSNQPQHF. The CDR3 DNA follows: TGTGCCAGCAGTGGGGGACAGCGCTATAGCAATCAGCCCCAGCATTTT.

V gene TRBV10-2 combines with J gene TRBJ1-5; D remains ambiguous. Germline V CDR1 and CDR2: WSHSY, SAAADI. This CDR3 contains 13 residues. The V end lost 0 bases, the J end lost 5 bases, and 5 bases lay between the germline ends. DNA for the CDR3: TGCGCCAGCAGTGAGTCCGGGTATCAGCCCCAGCATTTT. Amino acids: CASSESGYQPQHF.

This sequence joins TRBV10-2 and TRBJ2-2; 8 nucleotides line up with TRBD2. J was trimmed by 4 bases and V by 5 bases; bases with no gene match: 3. CDR1 is WSHSY, CDR2 SAAADI, per germline. CDR3 length: 14 amino acids. The CDR3: CASSKSGSTGELFF. DNA for the CDR3: TGCGCCAGCAGTAAAAGCGGGAGCACCGGGGAGCTGTTTTTT.

The table lists this clone with a count of one. The chain combines TRBV19 with TRBJ2-2; D gene uncertain. Trimming left V 5 bases short and J 6 bases short, with 10 bases between. Germline V gene sequence: CDR1 LNHDA, CDR2 SQIVND (reference sequence). This CDR3 has 13 residues. CDR3 sequence: CASSPDSAGELFF. CDR3 coding DNA: TGTGCCAGTAGTCCAGACTCTGCCGGGGAGCTGTTTTTT.

This chain joins TRBV10-3 and TRBJ2-2; TRBD2 might be the D (6 bases). The CDR3 runs 15 residues. Trimming left V 4 bases short and J 5 bases short, with 14 bases between. CDR1 and CDR2 from the germline V gene are ENHRY and SYGVKD. The CDR3 DNA follows: TGTGCCATCAGTGCGTCGAAACGGGAGACCGGGGAGCTGTTTTTT. Its protein is CAISASKRETGELFF.

This clone is a singleton in its sample. The chain has TRBV10-3 and TRBJ1-3; the D gene is possibly TRBD1 (5 bases). V lost 7 bases, J lost 6 bases, and 13 bases lay in between. The CDR3 is 13 amino acids. CDR1 ENHRY and CDR2 SYGVKD come from the germline V gene. The CDR3 coding sequence is TGTGCCATCATGCCAGGGACTGCAAACACCATATATTTT. Translated: CAIMPGTANTIYF.

The CDR3 loop reads CASSTGLHTQYF. The CDR3 DNA reads as TGTGCCAGCAGTACAGGGTTGCATACGCAGTATTTT. This chain joins TRBV27 and TRBJ2-3, with D perhaps TRBD1 (6 bases). CDR3 length: 12 amino acids. Germline V gene sequence: CDR1 MNHEY, CDR2 SMNVEV (reference sequence). Deletions cut 5 bases from V and 7 bases from J, with 10 bases between.